Shown below are 15 T cell receptor beta chains from a single sample sequenced in a study of T cells in localized non-small cell lung cancer. Profiling relied on immunoSEQ multiplex PCR, and the TCRdb table lists in-frame clones only, not all of them. The sample lists tens of thousands of clones; about nine tenths were seen once. Sequences were derived from peripheral blood, sampled before any cancer treatment. These receptors were obtained from a female donor of 60 years or more with stage I squamous cell lung carcinoma.

Of note for this clone: The CDR3 does not end in the conserved phenylalanine or tryptophan, so this is likely a read error. The V gene is TRBV30, the J gene TRBJ2-2, with D maybe TRBD1 (6 bases). CDR3 length: 15 amino acids. Germline V gene sequence: CDR1 GTSNPN, CDR2 SVGIG (reference sequence). CDR3 nucleotides: TGCGCCTGGGGTCAGGGGAGAGGACCCACCGGGGAACTGTTTCTT. This translates into CAWGQGRGPTGELFL.

To note about this clone: This sample includes further DNA sequences coding for the same CDR3. The chain's CDR3 is CASSLGSYEQYF. CDR3 nucleotide sequence: TGTGCCAGCAGCTTAGGAAGTTACGAGCAGTACTTC. The chain is built from TRBV7-8 and TRBJ2-7, with D unresolved. Germline-derived CDR1 and CDR2 are SGHVS and FQNEAQ. The CDR3 runs 12 residues. V lost 1 base and J lost 4, with 5 bases in between. Combining the CDR3 with reference TRBV7-8 and TRBJ2-7 gives the whole variable domain GAGVSQSPRYKVAKRGQDVALRCDPISGHVSLFWYQQALGQGPEFLTYFQNEAQLDKSGLPSDRFFAERPEGSVSTLKIQRTQQEDSAVYLCASSLGSYEQYFGPGTRLTVT.

This chain uses TRBV10-3 with TRBJ2-5; the match to TRBD2 covers 9 bases. With V trimmed by 1 base and J by 4 bases, 7 bases remained unmatched. The germline V gene encodes CDR1 ENHRY and CDR2 SYGVKD. The CDR3 consists of 16 residues. CDR3 protein: CAISEYGGRAGETQYF. As DNA, the CDR3 is TGTGCCATCAGTGAGTACGGCGGGAGGGCCGGAGAGACCCAGTACTTC.

This clone was counted a single time. The V gene is TRBV9, the J gene TRBJ2-1, with 7 bases fitting TRBD2. Trimming took 4 bases from V and 8 from J; bases not matched to a gene: 3. This CDR3 spans 12 amino acids. Looked up from germline, CDR1 is SGDLS and CDR2 is YYNGEE. DNA for the CDR3: TGTGCCAGCAGCACCCGGGGGGATGAGCAGTTCTTC. Protein product: CASSTRGDEQFF.

The chain recombines TRBV29-1 with TRBJ2-3; 11 bases agree with TRBD1. The CDR3 contains 13 residues. With 5 bases clipped from V and 5 bases from J, the junction kept 3 bases outside the gene matches. Germline loops: CDR1 SQVTM, CDR2 ANQGSEA. The CDR3 is CSVWTGGLDTQYF. As DNA, the CDR3 is TGCAGCGTTTGGACAGGGGGCCTAGATACGCAGTATTTT.

This chain connects TRBV29-1 to TRBJ2-4; either TRBD1 or TRBD2 may supply D (6 bases each). This CDR3 region has 14 residues. Trimming removed 4 bases from V and 0 bases from J, with 10 bases in between. CDR1 is SQVTM and CDR2 is ANQGSEA in the germline V gene. CDR3 nucleotide sequence: TGCAGCGTTGGGGGGGCTGCAGCCAAAAACATTCAGTACTTC. It yields the protein CSVGGAAAKNIQYF.

This chain connects TRBV12-5 to TRBJ2-6; D may match TRBD1 or TRBD2 (5 bases each). Germline CDR1 reads LGHNT; CDR2 reads FRNRAP. This CDR3 contains 16 residues. V lost 5 bases, J lost 0 bases, and 11 bases lay in between. The CDR3, as DNA: TGTGCTAGTGGTCCCTCTGGGGGCTCTGGGGCCAACGTCCTGACTTTC. This gives the protein CASGPSGGSGANVLTF.

CDR3 sequence reads: CASSLVGGQETQYF. The CDR3 DNA sequence: TGCGCCAGCAGCTTGGTTGGAGGCCAAGAGACCCAGTACTTC. The chain uses TRBV5-1 and TRBJ2-5; TRBD2 might be the D (5 bases). The ends were cut back, 0 bases at V and 1 base at J, with 7 bases in the middle. Germline CDR1 is SGHRS and CDR2 is YFSETQ. The CDR3 loop spans 14 amino acids.

The CDR3 DNA sequence: TGTGCCAGCGGACTTATAGCTACGCGGGGACTCCGGGAGACCCAGTACTTC. Its protein is CASGLIATRGLRETQYF. The V call is TRBV7-2, the J call TRBJ2-5, with a weak D call TRBD2 (6 bases). The V end was cut by 8 bases, the J end by 5 bases, with 27 bases between. Germline CDR1 SGHTA, CDR2 FQGNSA. The CDR3 consists of 17 residues.

The chain carries TRBV10-1 and TRBJ1-5; D not resolved. This CDR3 is built from 14 residues. Germline CDR1 WNHNN, CDR2 SYGVQD (reference sequence). Trimming removed 2 bases from V and 3 bases from J, with 8 bases in between. In DNA form, the CDR3 reads TGCGCCAGCAGTGAGACGCCTACCAATCAGCCCCAGCATTTT. It translates to CASSETPTNQPQHF.

V gene TRBV5-6 combines with J gene TRBJ2-5, with unresolved D. Trimming removed 3 bases at V and 4 bases at J, with 4 bases between. The CDR3 has 11 amino acids. Looked up from germline, CDR1 is SGHDT and CDR2 is YYEEEE. For the CDR3, the DNA is TGTGCCAGCAGCTGGCGAGAGACCCAGTACTTC. Its translation: CASSWRETQYF.

This clone was detected only once. The rearrangement links TRBV15 to TRBJ1-3, with D possibly TRBD1 on 5 matching bases. Germline V gene data show CDR1 as LNHNV and CDR2 as YYDKDF (reference sequence). The V gene lost 3 bases and the J gene lost 2 bases, with 14 bases spanning the gap. The CDR3 covers 16 residues. The CDR3 sequence is CATSSLQEVAGNTIYF. The DNA of the CDR3 is TGTGCCACCAGCAGTCTACAGGAGGTTGCTGGAAACACCATATATTTT.

The chain joins TRBV5-4 to TRBJ2-3, with D maybe TRBD2 (6 bases). Trimming took off 2 bases at V and 6 bases at J, with 16 bases between the two ends. Per germline, CDR1 SGHNT and CDR2 YYREEE (reference sequence). This CDR3 is built from 15 residues. The CDR3 reads CASSFGGTGSDTQYF. The CDR3 nucleotides are TGTGCCAGCAGCTTCGGTGGGACTGGATCCGATACGCAGTATTTT.

This chain uses TRBV5-1 with TRBJ2-5, with a weak D call TRBD2 (7 bases). Between the trimmed V and J ends, which lost 4 bases and 5 bases, there was a span of 15 bases. Germline V CDR1 and CDR2: SGHRS, YFSETQ. The CDR3 is 14 amino acids. In DNA, the CDR3 is TGCGCCAGCAGCGGGGGGGCAGGGTTGGAGACCCAGTACTTC. Translating it yields CASSGGAGLETQYF. Drawing the rest from reference TRBV5-1 and TRBJ2-5, the complete variable domain is KAGVTQTPRYLIKTRGQQVTLSCSPISGHRSVSWYQQTPGQGLQFLFEYFSETQRNKGNFPGRFSGRQFSNSRSEMNVSTLELGDSALYLCASSGGAGLETQYFGPGTRLLVL.

CDR3 amino acids: CASSQDGTSGRNEQFF. CDR3 nucleotides: TGTGCCAGCAGCCAAGATGGGACTAGCGGGAGGAATGAGCAGTTCTTC. V is TRBV4-2 and J is TRBJ2-1; the match to TRBD2 covers 15 bases. V lost 0 bases, J lost 7 bases, and 1 base stayed unmatched. Germline CDR1 LGHNA, CDR2 YNFKEQ. The CDR3 consists of 16 residues.